Below are 27 T cell receptor beta chains sequenced from a single sample in a study of T cell responses to AZD1222 COVID-19 vaccine. Data came from immunoSEQ multiplex PCR; TCRdb stores just in-frame clones and leaves some out. The data hold 110,000 or so clones, with roughly 90% observed a single time. The source material was peripheral blood, sampled on day 0 of MenACWY control vaccination. These receptors all come from an adult in good health.

The rearrangement links TRBV4-2 to TRBJ2-1, with 10 bases lining up with TRBD2. The germline CDR1 and CDR2 sequences are LGHNA and YNFKEQ. Losses at the gene ends were 4 bases for V and 11 bases for J; bases not matched to a gene: 8. CDR3 size: 14 residues. In nucleotides, the CDR3 is TGTGCCAGCAGCCTAGGGACTAGCGACGGCCAGCAGTTCTTC. Protein product: CASSLGTSDGQQFF.

There are a few counts of this clone. The chain carries TRBV7-9 and TRBJ1-2; D is uncertain. Deletions cut 3 bases from V and 4 bases from J, with 6 bases between. CDR3 size: 12 residues. CDR1 is SEHNR and CDR2 is FQNEAQ in the germline V gene (reference sequence). CDR3 protein: CASSLGSYGYTF. The CDR3 coding sequence is TGTGCCAGCAGCTTGGGGTCCTATGGCTACACCTTC.

The chain couples TRBV4-3 to TRBJ1-5; tentatively, D is TRBD1 (5 bases). V lost 0 bases and J 10 bases, leaving 7 bases between the germline ends. Germline V gene data show CDR1 as LGHNA and CDR2 as YSLEER. The CDR3 totals 12 residues. The CDR3: CASSQDGGPQHF. The DNA for the CDR3 is TGCGCCAGCAGCCAAGATGGGGGTCCCCAGCATTTT.

The chain combines TRBV6-2 or TRBV6-3 with TRBJ2-7, with D possibly called TRBD1 or TRBD2 (5 bases each). V was clipped by 2 bases and J by 6 bases, with 14 bases between them. This CDR3 spans 14 amino acids. Germline CDR1 and CDR2: MNHEY and SVGEGT. The CDR3 loop is CASSYTAGAAEQYF. The DNA of the CDR3 is TGTGCCAGCAGTTACACTGCCGGGGCGGCCGAGCAGTACTTC.

The chain employs TRBV19 and TRBJ2-7; D possibly uses TRBD1 or TRBD2 (6 bases each). Trimming removed 3 bases at V and 7 bases at J, with 16 bases between. CDR1 and CDR2 (germline): LNHDA, SQIVND (reference sequence). This CDR3 region has 14 residues. The CDR3 coding sequence is TGTGCCAGTAGTATGGCCGGAGGGGGTCAAGAGCAGTACTTC. Translating gives CASSMAGGGQEQYF.

In regard to this clone: This sample includes further DNA sequences coding for the same CDR3. V and J are TRBV18 and TRBJ1-2; TRBD1 is a possible D gene (6 bases). Between the trimmed V and J ends, which lost 3 bases and 2 bases, there was a span of 10 bases. The CDR3 contains 14 residues. Per the germline V gene, CDR1 is KGHSH and CDR2 is LQKENI. Here the CDR3 DNA reads TGTGCCAGCTCACCCCCAGGGGTAAACTATGGCTACACCTTC. Translated, it gives CASSPPGVNYGYTF.

This chain joins TRBV19 and TRBJ1-3; D uncertain. CDR3 size: 13 residues. The V end lost 6 bases, the J end lost 0 bases, and 6 bases lay between the germline ends. Per germline, CDR1 LNHDA and CDR2 SQIVND (reference sequence). CDR3 nucleotides: TGTGCCAGTAGCACGATCTCTGGAAACACCATATATTTT. This sequence encodes CASSTISGNTIYF.

This clone is a singleton in its sample. The CDR3 sequence is CASSPLSGDYGYTF. In DNA, the CDR3 is TGCGCCAGCAGCCCCTTAAGCGGAGACTATGGCTACACCTTC. This chain links TRBV5-1 with TRBJ1-2, with no clear D. Germline CDR1 and CDR2: SGHRS and YFSETQ. V lost 4 bases and J 3 bases, leaving 13 bases between the germline ends. CDR3 length: 14 residues.

This clone appeared once. The V gene is TRBV19, the J gene TRBJ1-5; D possibly corresponds to TRBD1 (6 bases). Germline CDR1 LNHDA, CDR2 SQIVND (reference sequence). The CDR3 extends over 15 amino acids. Trimming pared 0 bases from V and 4 bases from J, leaving 10 bases between. CDR3: CASSIDRQGNQPQHF. DNA of the CDR3: TGTGCCAGTAGTATAGATAGGCAGGGGAATCAGCCCCAGCATTTT. Full variable domain (rest looked up from reference TRBV19 and TRBJ1-5): DGGITQSPKYLFRKEGQNVTLSCEQNLNHDAMYWYRQDPGQGLRLIYYSQIVNDFQKGDIAEGYSVSREKKESFPLTVTSAQKNPTAFYLCASSIDRQGNQPQHFGDGTRLSIL.

The J gene is TRBJ2-7, the V gene TRBV30; 10 nucleotides line up with TRBD1. V was pared by 0 bases and J by 5 bases, with 1 base of the junction left unmatched. Germline loops: CDR1 GTSNPN, CDR2 SVGIG (reference sequence). This CDR3 is built from 13 residues. The CDR3 protein is CAWSVGTGDEQYF. In nucleotides, the CDR3 is TGTGCCTGGAGTGTTGGGACAGGGGACGAGCAGTACTTC.

The chain carries TRBV28 and TRBJ1-1, with TRBD1 as a possible D gene (6 bases). Trimming removed 4 bases at V and 2 bases at J, with 17 bases between. CDR3 size: 16 residues. The germline V gene has CDR1 MDHEN and CDR2 SYDVKM. The CDR3 region is CASSSIRQDRNTEAFF. CDR3 DNA: TGTGCCAGCAGTTCGATTAGACAGGATCGAAACACTGAAGCTTTCTTT. Full variable domain (remainder filled in from reference TRBV28 and TRBJ1-1): DVKVTQSSRYLVKRTGEKVFLECVQDMDHENMFWYRQDPGLGLRLIYFSYDVKMKEKGDIPEGYSVSREKKERFSLILESASTNQTSMYLCASSSIRQDRNTEAFFGQGTRLTVV.

This clone appeared once. This chain links TRBV7-9 with TRBJ1-1, with 8 bases that match TRBD1. The CDR3 is made up of 13 amino acids. J lost 8 bases, V lost 4 bases, and 6 bases had no gene match. Germline CDR1 reads SEHNR; CDR2 reads FQNEAQ (reference sequence). The CDR3 loop reads CASSSRTGKEAFF. The CDR3 nucleotides are TGTGCCAGCAGCTCCAGGACAGGGAAGGAAGCTTTCTTT.

In DNA, the CDR3 is TGCGCCAGCAGCTCCGTGGCCGGGACAGGGAACACCGGGGAGCTGTTTTTT. This translates into CASSSVAGTGNTGELFF. This rearrangement joins TRBV5-1 to TRBJ2-2; 8 bases fit TRBD1. In germline, CDR1 is SGHRS, CDR2 YFSETQ. The CDR3 is 17 residues long. Trimming cost V 3 bases and J 1 base; bases outside gene matches: 8.

J is TRBJ2-2 and V is TRBV7-9; D remains ambiguous. This CDR3 has 13 amino acids. Germline CDR1 is SEHNR and CDR2 is FQNEAQ (reference sequence). V was cut by 1 base and J by 5 bases, with 5 bases left in between. This CDR3 reads CASSLGGTGELFF. CDR3 sequence (DNA): TGTGCCAGCAGCTTAGGAGGTACCGGGGAGCTGTTTTTT.

The V gene is TRBV5-1, the J gene TRBJ1-1, with D perhaps TRBD1 (6 bases). The V gene's germline CDR1 is SGHRS and CDR2 YFSETQ. The CDR3 length is 15 residues. V was trimmed by 0 bases and J by 10 bases, leaving 19 bases between them. The CDR3 here is CASSLGGAPTNGAFF. The CDR3 DNA sequence: TGCGCCAGCAGCTTGGGGGGGGCTCCCACTAATGGAGCTTTCTTT.

The rearrangement uses TRBV6-1 and TRBJ2-7, with D maybe TRBD2 (6 bases). CDR3 size: 14 residues. Trimming pared 5 bases from V and 6 bases from J, leaving 17 bases between. Looked up from germline, CDR1 is MNHNS and CDR2 is SASEGT. The CDR3 bases are TGTGCCAGCAGTTATGCGGGACTTGACGGCGAGCAGTACTTC. It is translated as CASSYAGLDGEQYF.

The rearrangement joins TRBV6-6 to TRBJ1-1; TRBD1 might be the D (5 bases). CDR3 size: 16 residues. Trimming took 6 bases from V and 5 from J, leaving 22 bases between them. Germline V gives CDR1 MNHNY, CDR2 SVGAGI (reference sequence). The CDR3 sequence: CASSPGRGSFGTEAFF. As DNA, the CDR3 is TGTGCCAGCAGCCCCGGGCGGGGGAGTTTCGGAACTGAAGCTTTCTTT.

This chain uses TRBV24-1 with TRBJ1-5; D ambiguous. Trimming cost V 2 bases and J 3 bases, with 10 bases left between them. Germline values: CDR1 KGHDR, CDR2 SFDVKD. This CDR3 is 15 amino acids long. This CDR3 is CATSDYALINQPQHF. The CDR3 DNA reads TGTGCCACCAGTGATTACGCCCTCATCAATCAGCCCCAGCATTTT.

This clone was picked up one time. The chain is built from TRBV7-9 and TRBJ1-5, with D uncertain. The CDR3 contains 13 residues. Between the trimmed V and J ends, which lost 3 bases and 2 bases, there was a span of 5 bases. Germline V gives CDR1 SEHNR, CDR2 FQNEAQ (reference sequence). The CDR3 protein is CASSFGGNQPQHF. The CDR3, as DNA: TGTGCCAGCAGCTTCGGCGGCAATCAGCCCCAGCATTTT. The full variable domain, rest sourced from reference TRBV7-9 and TRBJ1-5, is DTGVSQNPRHKITKRGQNVTFRCDPISEHNRLYWYRQTLGQGPEFLTYFQNEAQLEKSRLLSDRFSAERPKGSFSTLEIQRTEQGDSAMYLCASSFGGNQPQHFGDGTRLSIL.

The chain carries TRBV18 and TRBJ1-4, with a tentative D call TRBD1 (5 bases). Germline lookup yields CDR1 KGHSH and CDR2 LQKENI. V was clipped by 2 bases and J by 8 bases, with 9 bases between them. CDR3 length equals 13 residues. CDR3 in amino acids: CASSPGANEKLFF. As DNA, the CDR3 is TGTGCCAGCTCACCAGGGGCGAACGAAAAACTGTTTTTT.

The V call is TRBV2, the J call TRBJ2-1, with D possibly called TRBD1 or TRBD2 (5 bases each). The V end lost 7 bases, the J end lost 0 bases, and 13 bases lay between the germline ends. Germline V gene lookup returns CDR1 SNHLY and CDR2 FYNNEI. This CDR3 region has 15 residues. This chain's CDR3 is CASTLDGASYNEQFF. Here the CDR3 DNA reads TGTGCCAGCACCCTTGACGGGGCCTCCTACAATGAGCAGTTCTTC.

A few counts support this clone. The chain carries TRBV30 and TRBJ1-2; weak D call: TRBD1 (5 bases). V lost 1 base and J 4 bases, leaving 10 bases between the germline ends. The germline V gene encodes CDR1 GTSNPN and CDR2 SVGIG (reference sequence). The CDR3 consists of 13 residues. CDR3 amino acids: CAWSDRRFYGYTF. The CDR3 coding sequence is TGTGCCTGGAGTGACAGGAGATTCTATGGCTACACCTTC.

The genes are TRBV12-3 or TRBV12-4 and TRBJ1-2; D is ambiguous. Between the trimmed V and J ends, which lost 5 bases and 8 bases, there was a span of 15 bases. This CDR3 region has 13 residues. The CDR3 nucleotides are TGTGCCAGCAGTAGATTGGGGTTTCAAGGCTACACCTTC. Translated, it gives CASSRLGFQGYTF.

Here the CDR3 reads CASSPRTSGAFEQFF. The CDR3 DNA is TGTGCCAGCAGCCCGAGGACTAGCGGGGCGTTTGAGCAGTTCTTC. V usage is TRBV9 and J usage is TRBJ2-1; 12 bases map to TRBD2. The CDR3 length is 15 residues. Germline V gives CDR1 SGDLS, CDR2 YYNGEE. The V gene end was trimmed by 4 bases and the J gene end by 9 bases; junction bases not matched to a gene: 8.

The V and J genes are TRBV30 and TRBJ2-7; D perhaps matches TRBD1 (6 bases). This CDR3 is built from 13 residues. V was trimmed by 5 bases and J by 2 bases, leaving 13 bases between them. Per the germline V gene, CDR1 is GTSNPN and CDR2 is SVGIG (reference sequence). The CDR3 bases are TGTGCCTGGGGGACATGGACCACCTACGAGCAGTACTTC. It is translated as CAWGTWTTYEQYF. The full variable domain, its missing parts supplied by reference TRBV30 and TRBJ2-7, is SQTIHQWPATLVQPVGSPLSLECTVEGTSNPNLYWYRQAAGRGLQLLFYSVGIGQISSEVPQNLSASRPQDRQFILSSKKLLLSDSGFYLCAWGTWTTYEQYFGPGTRLTVT.

V is TRBV4-1 and J is TRBJ1-2; D unclear. The germline V gene encodes CDR1 MGHRA and CDR2 YSYEKL. With 4 bases removed from V and 8 bases from J, the gap between germline ends came to 14 bases. There are 13 residues in the CDR3. The CDR3 nucleotides are TGCGCCAGCAGCCTTGTGGACTATTTCGGCTACACCTTC. This sequence encodes CASSLVDYFGYTF.

V usage is TRBV7-2 and J usage is TRBJ1-4; D not resolved. The CDR3 contains 15 residues. The V gene lost 2 bases and the J gene lost 1 base, with 8 bases spanning the gap. Germline V lookup: CDR1 SGHTA, CDR2 FQGNSA. This CDR3 reads CASSLRVLTNEKLFF. CDR3 sequence (DNA): TGTGCCAGCAGCTTAAGGGTTCTAACTAATGAAAAACTGTTTTTT.